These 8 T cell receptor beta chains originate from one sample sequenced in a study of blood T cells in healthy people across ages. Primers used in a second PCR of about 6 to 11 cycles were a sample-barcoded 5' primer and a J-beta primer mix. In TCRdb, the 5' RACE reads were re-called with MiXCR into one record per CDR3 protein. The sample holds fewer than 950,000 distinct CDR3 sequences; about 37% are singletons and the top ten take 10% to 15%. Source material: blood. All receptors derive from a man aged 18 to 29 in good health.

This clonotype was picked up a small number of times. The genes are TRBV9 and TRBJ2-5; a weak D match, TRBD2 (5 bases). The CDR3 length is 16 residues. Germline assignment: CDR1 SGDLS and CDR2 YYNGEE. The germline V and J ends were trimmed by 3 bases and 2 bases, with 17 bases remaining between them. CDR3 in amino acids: CASSAFQGLGQETQYF. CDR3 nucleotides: TGTGCCAGCAGCGCTTTTCAAGGACTGGGACAAGAGACCCAGTACTTC.

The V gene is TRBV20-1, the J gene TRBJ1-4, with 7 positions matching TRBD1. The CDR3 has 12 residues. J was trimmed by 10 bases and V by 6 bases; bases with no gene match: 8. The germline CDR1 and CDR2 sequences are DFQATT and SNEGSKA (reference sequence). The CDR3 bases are TGCAGTGCACAGACAGGGTTGGGAAAACTGTTTTTT. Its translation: CSAQTGLGKLFF.

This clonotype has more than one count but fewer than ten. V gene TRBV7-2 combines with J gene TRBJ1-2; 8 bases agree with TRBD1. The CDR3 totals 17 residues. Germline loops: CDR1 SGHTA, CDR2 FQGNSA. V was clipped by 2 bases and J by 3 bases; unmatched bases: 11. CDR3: CASSLTGGQGLYYGYTF. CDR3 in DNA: TGTGCCAGCAGCTTAACGGGTGGACAGGGTCTTTACTATGGCTACACCTTC.

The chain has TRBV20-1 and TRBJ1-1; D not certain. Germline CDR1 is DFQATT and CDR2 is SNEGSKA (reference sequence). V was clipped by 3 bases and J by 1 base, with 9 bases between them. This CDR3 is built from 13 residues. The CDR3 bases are TGCAGTGCTAGGGACGTAAAGAACACTGAAGCTTTCTTT. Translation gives CSARDVKNTEAFF.

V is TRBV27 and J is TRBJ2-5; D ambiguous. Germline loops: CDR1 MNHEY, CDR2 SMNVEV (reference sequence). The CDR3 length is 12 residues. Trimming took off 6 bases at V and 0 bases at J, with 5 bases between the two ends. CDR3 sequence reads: CASSYDQETQYF. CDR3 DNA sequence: TGTGCCAGCAGCTACGACCAAGAGACCCAGTACTTC.

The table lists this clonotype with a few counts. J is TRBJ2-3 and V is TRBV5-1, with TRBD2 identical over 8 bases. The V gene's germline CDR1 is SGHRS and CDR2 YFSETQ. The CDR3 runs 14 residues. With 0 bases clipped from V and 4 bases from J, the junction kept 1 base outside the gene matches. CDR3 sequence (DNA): TGCGCCAGCAGCTTGGAGACTAGCGCAGATACGCAGTATTTT. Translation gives CASSLETSADTQYF.

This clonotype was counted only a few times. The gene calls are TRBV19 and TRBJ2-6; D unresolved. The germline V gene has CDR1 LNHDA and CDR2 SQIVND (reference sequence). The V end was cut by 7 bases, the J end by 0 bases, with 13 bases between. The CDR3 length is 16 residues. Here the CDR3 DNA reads TGTGCCAGTACCCCGGGCAGACTCTCTGGGGCCAACGTCCTGACTTTC. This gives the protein CASTPGRLSGANVLTF.

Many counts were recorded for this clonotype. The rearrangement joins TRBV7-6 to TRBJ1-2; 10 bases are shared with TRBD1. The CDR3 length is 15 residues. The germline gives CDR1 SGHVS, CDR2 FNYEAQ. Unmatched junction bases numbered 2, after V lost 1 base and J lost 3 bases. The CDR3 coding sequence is TGTGCCAGCAGCTTAGATGGGACAGGGGACTATGGCTACACCTTC. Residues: CASSLDGTGDYGYTF.